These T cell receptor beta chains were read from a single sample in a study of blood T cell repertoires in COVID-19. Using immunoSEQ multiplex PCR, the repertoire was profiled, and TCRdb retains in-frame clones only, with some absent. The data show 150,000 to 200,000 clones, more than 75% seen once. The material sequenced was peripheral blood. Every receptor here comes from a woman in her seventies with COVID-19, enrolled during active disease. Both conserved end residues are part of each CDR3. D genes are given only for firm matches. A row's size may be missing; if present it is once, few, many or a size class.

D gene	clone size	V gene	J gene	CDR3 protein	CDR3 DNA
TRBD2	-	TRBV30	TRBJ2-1	CAWSPTSGGALSNEQFF	TGTGCCTGGAGTCCCACTAGCGGGGGGGCCCTCAGCAATGAGCAGTTCTTC
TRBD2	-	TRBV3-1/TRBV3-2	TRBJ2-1	CASSHLAGEQFF	TGTGCCAGCAGCCACTTAGCGGGTGAGCAGTTCTTC
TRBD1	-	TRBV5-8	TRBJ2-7	CASSTRDRYYEQYF	TGTGCCAGCAGCACCAGGGACAGATACTACGAGCAGTACTTC
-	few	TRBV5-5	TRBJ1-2	CASSLAYEGAYGYTF	TGTGCCAGCAGCTTGGCCTATGAGGGAGCCTATGGCTACACCTTC
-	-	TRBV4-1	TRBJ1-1	CASSQDLEVARRNTEAFF	TGCGCCAGCAGCCAAGATCTTGAGGTCGCTCGTCGGAACACTGAAGCTTTCTTT
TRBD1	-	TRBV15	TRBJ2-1	CATSRAGQTYNEQFF	TGTGCCACCAGCAGAGCGGGACAGACATACAATGAGCAGTTCTTC
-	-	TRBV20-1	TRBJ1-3	CSASRPGWDHSGNTIYF	TGCAGTGCTAGTCGGCCAGGGTGGGATCACTCTGGAAACACCATATATTTT
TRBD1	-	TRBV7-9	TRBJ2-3	CASTLDRGFTDTQYF	TGTGCCAGCACCCTAGACAGGGGATTCACAGATACGCAGTATTTT
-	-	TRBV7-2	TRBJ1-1	CASSLVSWESTEAFF	TGTGCCAGCAGCCTAGTCTCATGGGAGAGCACTGAAGCTTTCTTT
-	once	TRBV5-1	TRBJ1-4	CASSGAGANEKLFF	TGCGCCAGCAGCGGGGCAGGGGCCAATGAAAAACTGTTTTTT
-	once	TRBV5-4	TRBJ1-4	CASSFGRGATNEKLFF	TGTGCCAGCAGCTTCGGCAGGGGAGCAACTAATGAAAAACTGTTTTTT
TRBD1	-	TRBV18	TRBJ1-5	CASSPGGQLGQPQHF	TGTGCCAGCTCACCCGGGGGACAGTTGGGGCAGCCCCAGCATTTT
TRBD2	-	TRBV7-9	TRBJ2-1	CASSLTSGGSLRAYNEQFF	TGTGCCAGCAGCCTGACTAGCGGGGGGAGTCTGCGCGCCTACAATGAGCAGTTCTTC
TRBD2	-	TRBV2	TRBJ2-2	CAAGGPVGGSNTGELFF	TGTGCCGCGGGGGGCCCCGTGGGGGGCTCGAACACCGGGGAGCTGTTTTTT
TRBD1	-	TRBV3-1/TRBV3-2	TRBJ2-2	CASSQVGGQGARTGELFF	TGTGCCAGCAGCCAAGTAGGGGGACAGGGGGCACGCACCGGGGAGCTGTTTTTT
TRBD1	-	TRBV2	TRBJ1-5	CASSVGTGQPQHF	TGTGCCAGCAGTGTCGGGACAGGTCAGCCCCAGCATTTT
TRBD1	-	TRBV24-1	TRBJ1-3	CATSEGGTGGNTIYF	TGTGCCACCAGTGAAGGAGGGACAGGTGGAAACACCATATATTTT
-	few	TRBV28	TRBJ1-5	CASSHRDSNQPQHF	TGTGCCAGCAGTCACAGGGACAGCAATCAGCCCCAGCATTTT
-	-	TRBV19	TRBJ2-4	CASSMRAKNIQYF	TGTGCCAGTAGTATGCGGGCCAAAAACATTCAGTACTTC
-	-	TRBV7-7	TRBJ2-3	CASSPSPPDTQYF	TGTGCTAGCAGTCCTAGCCCCCCAGATACGCAGTATTTT
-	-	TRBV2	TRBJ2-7	CAIALDSYEQYF	TGTGCCATCGCTCTCGACAGCTACGAGCAGTACTTC
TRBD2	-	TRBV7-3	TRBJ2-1	CASSLSGGGNEQFF	TGTGCCAGCAGCTTAAGCGGGGGAGGGAATGAGCAGTTCTTC
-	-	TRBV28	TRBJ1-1	CASTGVITEAFF	TGTGCCAGCACGGGGGTAATTACTGAAGCTTTCTTT
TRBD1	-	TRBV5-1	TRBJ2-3	CASSDSTGTDTQYF	TGCGCCAGCAGCGATTCGACAGGGACAGATACGCAGTATTTT